The 26 T cell receptor beta chains below come from one sample, sequenced in a study of control samples from healthy donors and cancer patients. Repertoires were generated with immunoSEQ multiplex PCR, while TCRdb's copy carries only in-frame clones and drops some. The sample shows 120,000 or so clones, roughly 87% of them seen only once. The specimen sequenced was blood. Receptor source: a man aged 18 to 29 in good health.

The chain employs TRBV11-2 and TRBJ2-2; possibly TRBD2 for D (6 bases). The CDR3 runs 14 residues. CDR1 and CDR2 from the germline V gene are SGHAT and FQNNGV. The germline V and J ends were trimmed by 7 bases and 1 base, with 10 bases remaining between them. CDR3 residues: CASKSSGNTGELFF. The CDR3 DNA reads as TGTGCCAGCAAAAGTAGCGGGAACACCGGGGAGCTGTTTTTT. The full variable domain, rest sourced from reference TRBV11-2 and TRBJ2-2, is EAGVAQSPRYKIIEKRQSVAFWCNPISGHATLYWYQQILGQGPKLLIQFQNNGVVDDSQLPKDRFSAERLKGVDSTLKIQPAKLEDSAVYLCASKSSGNTGELFFGEGSRLTVL.

The chain recombines TRBV19 with TRBJ1-2; tentatively, D is TRBD1 (5 bases). CDR1 and CDR2 (germline): LNHDA, SQIVND (reference sequence). V lost 5 bases and J 6 bases, leaving 19 bases between the germline ends. The CDR3 length is 15 residues. CDR3 nucleotide sequence: TGTGCCAGTAGTCCATCAATCTCCCAGGGAGATGGCTACACCTTC. Translation: CASSPSISQGDGYTF.

This clone was counted a few times. This sequence joins TRBV4-1 and TRBJ1-5; D may be TRBD1 (6 bases). Germline V gene sequence: CDR1 MGHRA, CDR2 YSYEKL. This CDR3 comprises 16 residues. Trimming removed 5 bases from V and 10 bases from J, with 24 bases in between. This chain's CDR3 is CASSTIVLQGSGPQHF. The DNA of the CDR3 is TGCGCCAGCAGCACAATAGTCCTACAGGGATCAGGTCCCCAGCATTTT.

The CDR3 DNA reads as TGTGCCAGCAGCTTAGTTCTGGATAGCGGGAGAGGGGAGACCCAGTACTTC. Protein: CASSLVLDSGRGETQYF. V usage is TRBV7-2 and J usage is TRBJ2-5; 9 nucleotides line up with TRBD2. Germline-derived CDR1 and CDR2 are SGHTA and FQGNSA. The CDR3 covers 17 residues. J gave up 5 bases and V 1 base, and 11 bases lay outside the gene matches.

This chain connects TRBV15 to TRBJ1-5, with D possibly matching TRBD1 (6 bases). The ends were cut back, 8 bases at V and 9 bases at J, with 23 bases in the middle. Germline CDR1 reads LNHNV; CDR2 reads YYDKDF (reference sequence). The CDR3 is 15 amino acids. The CDR3 bases are TGTGCCACCGGGGAAGGACAGCTTTCCTATAGGCCCCAGCATTTT. Encoded protein: CATGEGQLSYRPQHF.

The chain uses TRBV5-1 and TRBJ1-4, with no clear D. The CDR3 totals 14 residues. Between the trimmed V and J ends, which lost 2 bases and 2 bases, there was a span of 7 bases. Germline CDR1 reads SGHRS; CDR2 reads YFSETQ. The chain's CDR3 is CASSLAGTNEKLFF. CDR3 DNA sequence: TGCGCCAGCAGCTTAGCGGGGACTAATGAAAAACTGTTTTTT.

The rearrangement uses TRBV9 and TRBJ1-2; TRBD1 aligns across 7 bases. V was pared by 5 bases and J by 5 bases, with 9 bases of the junction left unmatched. CDR3 length: 14 amino acids. Germline assignment: CDR1 SGDLS and CDR2 YYNGEE. The CDR3 loop reads CASSRETGEYGYTF. The CDR3 DNA reads TGTGCCAGCAGTAGGGAAACAGGGGAGTATGGCTACACCTTC.

V gene TRBV4-2 combines with J gene TRBJ1-5, with 9 bases fitting TRBD1. Germline loops: CDR1 LGHNA, CDR2 YNFKEQ. The length of the CDR3 is 15 residues. The J segment lost 7 bases and the V segment lost 4 bases, leaving 8 bases of the junction unmatched. Here the CDR3 reads CASSRGQGYGQPQHF. CDR3 bases: TGTGCCAGCAGCCGGGGACAGGGTTACGGGCAGCCCCAGCATTTT.

This clone was observed a single time. The CDR3 region is CASSLAPGGLANEKLFF. The CDR3 DNA sequence: TGTGCCAGCAGCCTGGCCCCGGGGGGGCTGGCTAATGAAAAACTGTTTTTT. The chain has TRBV5-5 and TRBJ1-4, with D tentatively TRBD1 (6 bases). In germline, CDR1 is SGHKS, CDR2 YYEKEE (reference sequence). The CDR3 spans 17 residues. V gave up 4 bases and J gave up 3 bases, with 19 bases separating them.

This chain uses TRBV7-9 with TRBJ1-5; 7 bases match TRBD1. Germline assignment: CDR1 SEHNR and CDR2 FQNEAQ (reference sequence). J was trimmed by 4 bases and V by 5 bases; bases with no gene match: 5. The CDR3 totals 14 residues. In DNA form, the CDR3 reads TGTGCCAGCAGCATTTCGACAGGGAATCAGCCCCAGCATTTT. Its protein is CASSISTGNQPQHF. The variable domain in full, completed from reference TRBV7-9 and TRBJ1-5, reads DTGVSQNPRHKITKRGQNVTFRCDPISEHNRLYWYRQTLGQGPEFLTYFQNEAQLEKSRLLSDRFSAERPKGSFSTLEIQRTEQGDSAMYLCASSISTGNQPQHFGDGTRLSIL.

J is TRBJ1-1 and V is TRBV5-1, with D possibly TRBD1 on 6 matching bases. The V gene lost 1 base and the J gene lost 11 bases, with 18 bases spanning the gap. Germline CDR1 and CDR2: SGHRS and YFSETQ. This CDR3 spans 14 amino acids. CDR3 nucleotide sequence: TGCGCCAGCAGCTTGCAAGGGGACACCGCTGGCGCTTTCTTT. This translates into CASSLQGDTAGAFF.

The chain combines TRBV6-1 with TRBJ2-2; TRBD2 aligns across 8 bases. CDR3 size: 16 residues. Looked up from germline, CDR1 is MNHNS and CDR2 is SASEGT. Trimming removed 2 bases from V and 7 bases from J; junction bases left unmatched: 9. The CDR3 is CASSEPSGSSVGELFF. For the CDR3, the DNA is TGTGCCAGCAGTGAACCCAGCGGGAGTTCGGTCGGGGAGCTGTTTTTT.

This sequence joins TRBV7-9 and TRBJ2-1; 7 nucleotides align to TRBD1. This CDR3 region has 16 residues. The germline gives CDR1 SEHNR, CDR2 FQNEAQ (reference sequence). Germline trimming cut 6 bases from V and 6 bases from J; bases unmatched to any gene: 14. In nucleotides, the CDR3 is TGTGCCAGCAGGACAGGGTCCACAAAATCGTCCAATGAGCAGTTCTTC. It codes for CASRTGSTKSSNEQFF.

The chain joins TRBV7-3 to TRBJ2-7, with D possibly matching TRBD2 (5 bases). The V gene's germline CDR1 is SGHTA and CDR2 FQGTGA. The V end lost 4 bases, the J end lost 4 bases, and 14 bases lay between the germline ends. The CDR3 is 14 amino acids. This chain's CDR3 is CASSSPLVGYEQYF. As DNA, the CDR3 is TGTGCCAGCAGCTCCCCACTAGTGGGGTACGAGCAGTACTTC.

This clone was seen just once. The chain couples TRBV5-1 to TRBJ1-1, with D unclear. Germline CDR1 is SGHRS and CDR2 is YFSETQ. Trimming took 4 bases from V and 5 from J, leaving 15 bases between them. CDR3 length equals 14 residues. The CDR3 nucleotides are TGCGCCAGCAGCGTGACCGCGTATTCAACTGAAGCTTTCTTT. Amino acids: CASSVTAYSTEAFF. Full variable domain (outside the CDR3, taken from reference TRBV5-1 and TRBJ1-1): KAGVTQTPRYLIKTRGQQVTLSCSPISGHRSVSWYQQTPGQGLQFLFEYFSETQRNKGNFPGRFSGRQFSNSRSEMNVSTLELGDSALYLCASSVTAYSTEAFFGQGTRLTVV.

The chain employs TRBV4-1 and TRBJ2-1, with D possibly TRBD2 on 6 matching bases. Looked up from germline, CDR1 is MGHRA and CDR2 is YSYEKL. Deletions cut 0 bases from V and 4 bases from J, with 22 bases between. There are 19 residues in the CDR3. CDR3 nucleotides: TGCGCCAGCAGCCAAGATTTTCGGGCGGCTAGCGAATTATACAATGAGCAGTTCTTC. Its translation: CASSQDFRAASELYNEQFF.

The V gene is TRBV6-5, the J gene TRBJ2-1, with D possibly being TRBD2 (5 bases). Deletions cut 5 bases from V and 2 bases from J, with 10 bases between. Per germline, CDR1 MNHEY and CDR2 SVGAGI. The CDR3 is made up of 14 amino acids. The CDR3 loop is CASSLGGAYNEQFF. The CDR3 DNA follows: TGTGCCAGCAGTCTCGGAGGAGCCTACAATGAGCAGTTCTTC.

The chain carries TRBV20-1 and TRBJ2-7; no definite D call. The CDR3 runs to 11 residues. In germline, CDR1 is DFQATT, CDR2 SNEGSKA (reference sequence). Trimming took 6 bases from V and 4 from J, leaving 10 bases between them. The CDR3 sequence: CSAVREYEQYF. The DNA for the CDR3 is TGCAGTGCCGTTCGCGAGTACGAGCAGTACTTC.

This clone was recorded only once. The chain joins TRBV19 to TRBJ1-5, with TRBD1 matching 7 bases. This CDR3 has 14 amino acids. Trimming removed 11 bases from V and 7 bases from J; junction bases left unmatched: 14. CDR1 and CDR2 (germline): LNHDA, SQIVND (reference sequence). The CDR3 here is CAGSNVGGGQPQHF. DNA for the CDR3: TGTGCCGGCAGTAACGTAGGGGGCGGACAGCCCCAGCATTTT.

The chain joins TRBV5-5 to TRBJ1-1, with a weak D call TRBD1 (5 bases). The CDR3 covers 12 residues. Per germline, CDR1 SGHKS and CDR2 YYEKEE (reference sequence). Trimming removed 6 bases from V and 7 bases from J, with 13 bases in between. In nucleotides, the CDR3 is TGTGCCAGCATGATGGGGCTGAGTGAAGCTTTCTTT. Translating it yields CASMMGLSEAFF.

The V gene is TRBV30, the J gene TRBJ1-1, with TRBD1 as a possible D gene (5 bases). There are 14 residues in the CDR3. The germline V gene encodes CDR1 GTSNPN and CDR2 SVGIG (reference sequence). The V end lost 2 bases, the J end lost 4 bases, and 14 bases lay between the germline ends. For the CDR3, the DNA is TGTGCCTGGAGTAAAGGAGGGGCAGCCACTGAAGCTTTCTTT. It is translated as CAWSKGGAATEAFF. The variable domain in full, with the rest retrieved from reference TRBV30 and TRBJ1-1, is SQTIHQWPATLVQPVGSPLSLECTVEGTSNPNLYWYRQAAGRGLQLLFYSVGIGQISSEVPQNLSASRPQDRQFILSSKKLLLSDSGFYLCAWSKGGAATEAFFGQGTRLTVV.

The genes are TRBV7-9 and TRBJ2-3; D possibly corresponds to TRBD2 (5 bases). The V and J ends lost 7 bases and 0 bases respectively, with 14 bases between them. The CDR3 contains 15 residues. Germline V gene lookup returns CDR1 SEHNR and CDR2 FQNEAQ (reference sequence). CDR3 in amino acids: CASTPGERSTDTQYF. CDR3 sequence (DNA): TGTGCCAGCACCCCCGGGGAACGTAGCACAGATACGCAGTATTTT.

This clone was picked up one time. This rearrangement joins TRBV5-6 to TRBJ1-1; D gene uncertain. The germline V gene encodes CDR1 SGHDT and CDR2 YYEEEE. The V and J ends lost 0 bases and 4 bases respectively, with 4 bases between them. The CDR3 consists of 12 residues. The CDR3 region is CASSLGPTEAFF. CDR3 in DNA: TGTGCCAGCAGCTTGGGACCCACTGAAGCTTTCTTT.

This clone was detected once. The chain uses TRBV9 and TRBJ2-1; the D gene could be TRBD1 or TRBD2 (5 bases each). The CDR3 has 15 residues. The germline V and J ends were trimmed by 3 bases and 9 bases, with 19 bases remaining between them. Germline CDR1 and CDR2: SGDLS and YYNGEE. Here the CDR3 reads CASSGTWDLHAEQFF. The CDR3 DNA reads TGTGCCAGCAGCGGTACCTGGGACCTCCACGCTGAGCAGTTCTTC.

This chain connects TRBV5-1 to TRBJ1-4; D might be TRBD1 (6 bases). The germline gives CDR1 SGHRS, CDR2 YFSETQ. This CDR3 comprises 15 residues. The V end lost 4 bases, the J end lost 6 bases, and 16 bases lay between the germline ends. The DNA of the CDR3 is TGCGCCAGCAGCAAAGCAGGGGAGTCACATGAAAAACTGTTTTTT. Translated, it gives CASSKAGESHEKLFF.

Only one count was recorded for this clone. The chain carries TRBV19 and TRBJ2-1, with 15 positions matching TRBD2. CDR1 and CDR2 from the germline V gene are LNHDA and SQIVND (reference sequence). CDR3 size: 19 residues. Trimming cost V 3 bases and J 5 bases; bases outside gene matches: 11. The CDR3 loop reads CASSIRGLAGGIPDNEQFF. CDR3 DNA sequence: TGTGCCAGTAGTATCCGGGGACTAGCGGGAGGAATCCCCGACAATGAGCAGTTCTTC.